This section outlines one T cell receptor beta chain sequence together with its context. The identical CDR3 is also encoded by other nucleotide sequences in the sample. This record belongs to a study of OX40 agonist ivuxolimab in advanced cancers. V trimming: 5 bases; J trimming: 2 bases; junction bases outside the gene matches: 2. The germline V gene encodes CDR1 SNHLY and CDR2 FYNNEI. The CDR3 extends over 13 amino acids. Profiling relied on immunoSEQ multiplex PCR, and the TCRdb table lists in-frame clones only, not all of them. The table records 96,000 or so clones, about 84% of them present only once.

The chain recombines TRBV2 with TRBJ2-7; 8 nucleotides line up with TRBD1. The sequencing used CD4+ or CD8+ T cells sorted from blood, collected in a trial of the OX40 agonist ivuxolimab. The TCR sequence derives from an adult with an advanced solid tumor such as melanoma, head and neck, liver or kidney cancer. CDR3 protein: CASSPDRAYEQYF. The CDR3 DNA reads TGTGCCAGCAGTCCGGACAGGGCCTACGAGCAGTACTTC. Together with reference TRBV2 and TRBJ2-7, the CDR3 gives the full variable domain: EPEVTQTPSHQVTQMGQEVILRCVPISNHLYFYWYRQILGQKVEFLVSFYNNEISEKSEIFDDQFSVERPDGSNFTLKIRSTKLEDSAMYFCASSPDRAYEQYFGPGTRLTVT.